This TCR beta chain comes out of a study of identical twins. Points from the study as a whole: Zero-insertion analyses were open to partial confounding by invariant MAIT and iNKT cells. Some out-of-frame alpha sequences were shared by twins, and these showed excess low generation probability.

The CDR3 is 13 amino acids. The germline V and J ends were trimmed by 3 bases and 7 bases, with 13 bases remaining between them. Worth noting for this clonotype: The antigen is undetermined.

TCRdb independently ran MiXCR on the 5' RACE reads; one entry per CDR3 protein. The sample shows 500,000 to 650,000 distinct CDR3 sequences, 7.1% of them seen only once. This sample was shared with a second study, whose subject was yellow fever vaccine responses in identical twins.

Sequenced sample: PBMCs. This clonotype originated in a woman aged 18 to 35 in good health. The chain couples TRBV12-3 or TRBV12-4 to TRBJ2-7; weak D call: TRBD1 (5 bases). This CDR3 is CASSLTVISEQYV. CDR3 DNA sequence: TGTGCCAGCAGTTTGACAGTAATCAGTGAGCAGTACGTC.